The subject of this entry is one T cell receptor beta chain. Its recognized antigen is unknown. No base quality values were provided; no much bigger clone lies one nucleotide off. Interpreted using the paper, the time point label stands for: cycle 1 day 1 (C1D1), immediately before nivolumab initiation. Every trial patient had relapsed after autologous stem cell transplantation, and cohorts A, B and C differed in prior brentuximab vedotin exposure. The trial cohort was composed of over 50 patients with relapsed/refractory classical Hodgkin lymphoma, for whom complete response, partial response or progressive disease was recorded as best overall response. In the multi-cohort phase II CheckMate 205 trial, trial patients received single-agent nivolumab. An independent review committee assessed best overall response by applying the 2007 International Working Group response criteria. PBMCs from the trial were collected at three points: immediately before nivolumab initiation (C1D1), and during therapy at cycle 2 day 1 and cycle 4 day 1. Peripheral blood was collected in 8 mL Vacutainer Cell Preparation Tubes, from which PBMCs were isolated by centrifugation and then cryopreserved.

Taken from cysteine to phenylalanine, the CDR3 has 15 residues. The retained sequence is limited to the CDR3, 45 bases, with the frame set at the first base. The germline V gene gives CDR1 as LGHNA and CDR2 as YSLEER. The junction shows trimming of 1 base on V and 3 bases on J, plus 10 bases between the germline ends. The sample belongs to a study of PD-1 blockade in classical Hodgkin lymphoma (dated by TCRdb to about 2020). Study-level background: Nivolumab dosing was 3 mg/kg intravenously every 2 weeks, continuing until either disease progression or unacceptable toxicity. A peripheral blood immune signature of response to PD-1 blockade in classical Hodgkin lymphoma was defined using TCR beta sequencing and CyTOF. Paper-wide results and their limitations: The study covered only a single clinical trial cohort, and the causes of the repertoire differences, possibly disease activity or prior therapy, were still not defined. Baseline TCR diversity was reported to be lower in newly diagnosed patients than in healthy donors and to be lower still in relapsed/refractory patients. By C4D1, a significant rise was seen in CD4+ TCR diversity but not in CD8+ TCR diversity (p=0.0027 vs p=0.16), and the rise was most apparent among complete responders (p=0.02). Lower diversity was observed in patients in whom nivolumab was started less than 1 year after ASCT, and these patients were excluded from later analyses so that confounding by immune reconstitution would be avoided. Trial patients achieving complete response had baseline diversity similar to newly diagnosed patients, whereas partial responders and progressors had significantly lower diversity.

The Qiagen DNeasy kit was used to extract genomic DNA both from unsorted PBMCs and from the negatively selected CD4+ and CD8+ fractions. TCR beta CDR3 regions were amplified by immunoSEQ multiplex PCR using primers annealing to V and J segments. A synthetic immune receptor repertoire was used to minimize amplification bias, and remaining bias was computationally removed after sequencing. In the authors' own workflow: Repertoire diversity was quantified as the Shannon entropy index using custom Python scripts. The unsorted, CD4+ and CD8+ repertoires were each analyzed separately, with the exception of combined analyses, where CD4+ and CD8+ sequences were merged in silico. Clonal expansion was defined as a frequency increase of at least 2-fold after treatment compared with C1D1, and clones undetected at baseline were assigned a pseudocount of 0.5. Singleton clones were defined as clones with 0 or 1 copy at C1D1, and non-singleton clones were defined as clones with 2 or more copies. By matching protein sequences in sorted samples from the same patient, clones expanded in unsorted samples were annotated as CD4+, CD8+ or unknown. Wilcoxon tests on paired samples were used to test changes in diversity from C1D1 to C4D1. The table comes from immuneACCESS by way of TCRdb, which keeps in-frame sequences with V and J called. Part of the clones is missing from these tables; in studies checked, under half for an unresolved V gene and the rest for unknown reasons. V, J and clone size are taken as reported in that table, and D and trimming were inferred from the DNA itself. This sample has roughly 40,000 clones in its table, and around 86% of those were observed once. 9% of the sample comes from the top ten.

The sample was peripheral blood mononuclear cells (PBMCs), taken at baseline. The receptor's source is a human donor with classical Hodgkin lymphoma. The V and J genes are TRBV4-3 and TRBJ2-1; TRBD2 is a weak D gene call, 6 bases matching. The sequence in DNA is TGCGCCAGCAGCCAAGGACTAGGGTACTACAATGAGCAGTTCTTC. It encodes CASSQGLGYYNEQFF.